This TCR beta chain was captured in a study of T-cell memory formation after mild COVID-19. Study-wide points: Day 37-peaking second-wave clones had unconfirmed SARS-CoV-2 specificity.

One entry per CDR3 protein results from TCRdb running MiXCR on the 5' RACE reads. Among 500,000 to 650,000 distinct CDR3 sequences listed, approximately 21% were seen once. For this clonotype: Its antigen is still unknown.

V lost 10 bases and J lost 0; bases outside the gene matches: 7. The length of the CDR3 is 15 residues. This chain uses TRBV12-3 or TRBV12-4 with TRBJ1-2; 11 positions agree with TRBD1. This sequence originates from an adult woman who had mild COVID-19 (a few samples of this study predate the infection). Cell type and time point are not known. Specimen: PBMCs or a T cell subset sorted from them (not recorded which). CDR3 coding DNA: TGTGCCACCGGACAGGGGGCCGCCTCTAACTATGGCTACACCTTC. It yields the protein CATGQGAASNYGYTF.